The present entry profiles one T cell receptor (beta chain) with its context. This clone's antigen is unknown. One base away there is no much larger clone; base qualities are not given. Each collaborating institution followed its own protocols to collect whole blood in K2EDTA tubes. For TCRbeta analysis, collaborator samples were shipped as frozen whole blood, as isolated PBMCs, or as DNA extracted from either sample type. This sample was taken from a study of blood T cell repertoires in COVID-19 (dated by TCRdb to the early 2020s). The study in broad terms: The collaborator samples originated in the United States, Italy and Spain and spanned the acute and convalescent phases of COVID-19. The repertoires were made available in a free public database intended to serve as a resource for research on the immune response to SARS-CoV-2. A de-identified subject ID, COVID-19 status, age in years and sex were almost always included in the sample metadata. Where available, HLA class I and class II types were taken from metadata supplied by the sample provider and were not determined by assay-based typing. The dataset comprised deeply sampled blood TCRbeta repertoires from subjects exposed to, actively infected with, or recovered from COVID-19. The material from the prospective study consisted of cDNA or gDNA derived from T cells, B-cell-depleted T cells, or PBMCs. Samples were obtained from the ongoing ImmuneRACE study (first 160 participants) and from over 1,000 subjects provided by 6 global collaborators.

TCRbeta CDR3 regions were amplified from genomic DNA using the immunoSEQ Assay, a bias-controlled multiplex PCR. As for the original processing: Nucleated cell counts per sample were estimated from amplification of reference gene primers within the assay. To quantify the absolute abundance of each unique TCRbeta CDR3 rearrangement, sequence reads were collapsed and filtered. For each sample, productive Simpson clonality was calculated by taking the square root of Simpson's diversity index across productive rearrangements. TCRdb stores this immuneACCESS table with in-frame sequences only. Part of the clones is absent; in the studies checked, under half of the shortfall reflects unresolved V genes, and no reason is known for the rest. V and J calls and clone size are given by that table; D and trimming were obtained from the DNA. This sample has under 150,000 clones in its table, and more than 80% of those were observed once. The ten largest account for 4% to 5.5% of the sample.

The germline V gene encodes CDR1 GTSNPN and CDR2 SVGIG (reference sequence). From the cysteine through the phenylalanine, the CDR3 covers 14 amino acids. Only the CDR3 DNA is retained, 42 bases long and in frame from the first base. Germline trimming: 4 bases from V, 5 bases from J; junction bases outside gene matches: 9. Here is what the overall study found, with its caveats: Clinical and demographic metadata were provided uncurated, with the amount varying by source and participant.

Input material: peripheral blood. The sequence is built from TRBV30 and TRBJ1-1, with 8 bases aligning to TRBD1. This clonotype was sampled from a woman aged 45-60 years with acute or convalescent COVID-19. The sequenced DNA is TGTGCCTGGACCCCAGACAGGGGAAGGACTGAAGCTTTCTTT. Translation gives CAWTPDRGRTEAFF. Reference TRBV30 and TRBJ1-1 proteins supply the regions before and after the CDR3; the full variable domain is: SQTIHQWPATLVQPVGSPLSLECTVEGTSNPNLYWYRQAAGRGLQLLFYSVGIGQISSEVPQNLSASRPQDRQFILSSKKLLLSDSGFYLCAWTPDRGRTEAFFGQGTRLTVV.